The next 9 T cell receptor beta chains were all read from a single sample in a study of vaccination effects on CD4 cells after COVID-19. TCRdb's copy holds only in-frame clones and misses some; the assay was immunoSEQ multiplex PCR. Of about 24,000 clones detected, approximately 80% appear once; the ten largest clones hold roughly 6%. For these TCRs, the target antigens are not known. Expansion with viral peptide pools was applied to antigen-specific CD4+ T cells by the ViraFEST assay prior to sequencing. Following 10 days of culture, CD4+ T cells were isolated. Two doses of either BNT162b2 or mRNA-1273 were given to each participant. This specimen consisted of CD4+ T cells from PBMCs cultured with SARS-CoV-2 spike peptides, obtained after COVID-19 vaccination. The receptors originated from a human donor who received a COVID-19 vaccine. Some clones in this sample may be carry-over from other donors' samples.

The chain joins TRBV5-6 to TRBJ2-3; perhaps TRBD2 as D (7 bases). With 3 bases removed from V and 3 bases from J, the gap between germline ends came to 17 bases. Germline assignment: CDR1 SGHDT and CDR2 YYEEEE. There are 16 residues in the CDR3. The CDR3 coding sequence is TGTGCCAGCAGCTCCTGGAGGGGGGGTGGGACAGATACGCAGTATTTT. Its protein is CASSSWRGGGTDTQYF.

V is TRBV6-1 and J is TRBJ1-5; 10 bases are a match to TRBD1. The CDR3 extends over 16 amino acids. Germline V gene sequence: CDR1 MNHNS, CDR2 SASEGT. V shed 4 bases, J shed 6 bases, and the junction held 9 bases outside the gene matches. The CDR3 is CASSAMTGGRGQPQHF. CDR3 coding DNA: TGTGCCAGCAGTGCGATGACAGGGGGCCGGGGTCAGCCCCAGCATTTT.

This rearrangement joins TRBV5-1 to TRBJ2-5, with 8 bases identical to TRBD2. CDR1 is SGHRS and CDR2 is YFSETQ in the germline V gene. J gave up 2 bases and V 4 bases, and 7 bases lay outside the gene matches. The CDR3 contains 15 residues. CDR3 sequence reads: CASSQPIAGQETQYF. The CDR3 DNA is TGCGCCAGCAGCCAACCTATAGCGGGGCAAGAGACCCAGTACTTC.

The CDR3: CASKRWAGYNEQFF. In DNA form, the CDR3 reads TGTGCCAGCAAACGGTGGGCAGGGTACAATGAGCAGTTCTTC. The chain couples TRBV27 to TRBJ2-1, with a possible D match to TRBD1 (5 bases). V lost 7 bases to trimming and J lost 4 bases, with 14 bases between them. This CDR3 contains 14 residues. Germline loops: CDR1 MNHEY, CDR2 SMNVEV (reference sequence).

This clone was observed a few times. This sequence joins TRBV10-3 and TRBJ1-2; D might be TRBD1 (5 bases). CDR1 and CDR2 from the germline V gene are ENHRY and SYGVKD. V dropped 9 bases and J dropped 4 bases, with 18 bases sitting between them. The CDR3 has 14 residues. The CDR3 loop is CAIEASDGTYGYTF. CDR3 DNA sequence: TGTGCCATAGAGGCTTCGGACGGGACCTATGGCTACACCTTC.

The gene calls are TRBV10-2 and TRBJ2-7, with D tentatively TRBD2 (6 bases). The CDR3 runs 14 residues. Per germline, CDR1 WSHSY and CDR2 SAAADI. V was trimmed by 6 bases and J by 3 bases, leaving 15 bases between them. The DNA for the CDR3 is TGCGCCAGCAGAGCCGGGACTCGACACTACGAGCAGTACGTC. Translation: CASRAGTRHYEQYV.

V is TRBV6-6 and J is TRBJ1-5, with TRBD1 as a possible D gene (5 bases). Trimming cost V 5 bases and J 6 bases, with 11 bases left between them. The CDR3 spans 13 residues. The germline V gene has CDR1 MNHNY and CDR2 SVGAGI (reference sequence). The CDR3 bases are TGTGCCAGCAGTCGGGAGGGGACTCAGCCCCAGCATTTT. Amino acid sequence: CASSREGTQPQHF.

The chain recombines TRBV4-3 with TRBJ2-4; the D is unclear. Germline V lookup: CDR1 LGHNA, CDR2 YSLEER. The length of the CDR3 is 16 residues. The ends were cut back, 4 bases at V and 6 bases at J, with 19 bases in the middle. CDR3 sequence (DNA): TGCGCCAGCAGCCGCGAAACTACAGTTGGCCCAAACATTCAGTACTTC. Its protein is CASSRETTVGPNIQYF.

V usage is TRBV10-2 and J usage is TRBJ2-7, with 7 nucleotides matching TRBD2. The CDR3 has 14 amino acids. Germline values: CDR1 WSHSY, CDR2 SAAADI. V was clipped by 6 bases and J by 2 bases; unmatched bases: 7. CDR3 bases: TGCGCCAGCAGCGCCCGGGGGGAAACCTACGAGCAGTACGTC. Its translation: CASSARGETYEQYV.